A selection of T cell receptor beta chains follows, all from one sample in a study of cytomegalovirus exposure and HLA in healthy donors. Produced via immunoSEQ multiplex PCR; TCRdb's table is partial and in-frame only. The repertoire consists of roughly 150,000 clones, with approximately 85% occurring once and the leading ten covering approximately 2.5%. The sample consisted of PBMCs. These receptors all come from a young man in good health and CMV-seropositive. Each CDR3 is given with its conserved first and last residue. The D gene is left open where the match is weak. Clone size is not always given. Where it is, it says once, few, many or a class for expanded clones.

j_gene | len | d_gene | abundance | v_gene | CDR3nt | CDR3aa
TRBJ2-7 | 14 | NA | NA | TRBV11-2 | TGTGCCAGCAGCGGCCGGAGCAGCTCCTACGAGCAGTACTTC | CASSGRSSSYEQYF
TRBJ2-7 | 14 | NA | NA | TRBV5-4 | TGTGCCAGCAGCTTGGAACCCTCGAGTTACGAGCAGTACTTC | CASSLEPSSYEQYF
TRBJ1-3 | 16 | NA | NA | TRBV14 | TGTGCCAGCAGCCGCACGACAGGCCCCTCTGGAAACACCATATATTTT | CASSRTTGPSGNTIYF
TRBJ1-1 | 16 | NA | NA | TRBV5-4 | TGTGCCAGCAGCTTGGTTGGCAGCAGGGGTAACACTGAAGCTTTCTTT | CASSLVGSRGNTEAFF
TRBJ2-7 | 14 | TRBD2 | NA | TRBV11-2 | TGTGCCAGCAGTTTAGCGGGAGAGGGCTACGAGCAGTACTTC | CASSLAGEGYEQYF
TRBJ2-7 | 13 | TRBD2 | NA | TRBV5-5 | TGTGCCAGCAGCCGGGGGAGGGGATACGAGCAGTACTTC | CASSRGRGYEQYF
TRBJ2-1 | 12 | NA | NA | TRBV7-9 | TGTTCCAGCACCAGTCGGGACAATGAGCAGTTCTTC | CSSTSRDNEQFF
TRBJ2-1 | 15 | TRBD1 | NA | TRBV7-3 | TGTGCCAGCAGCTTACGGGACAGCTTCTACAATGAGCAGTTCTTC | CASSLRDSFYNEQFF
TRBJ2-1 | 15 | TRBD1 | NA | TRBV6-5 | TGTGCCAGCAGTTACGCCACCGGGACAGTAGGTGAGCAGTTCTTC | CASSYATGTVGEQFF
TRBJ1-6 | 14 | TRBD1 | once | TRBV11-3 | TGTGCCAGCAGCGACAGGGGTCGGCTTTCACCCCTCCACTTT | CASSDRGRLSPLHF
TRBJ2-5 | 15 | TRBD1 | NA | TRBV5-4 | TGTGCCAGCAGTCGGGGCAGGGGGCTTCAAGAGACCCAGTACTTC | CASSRGRGLQETQYF
TRBJ2-7 | 17 | TRBD2 | NA | TRBV5-1 | TGCGCCAGCAGCTCCGGGACTAGCGGGACAAGCTCCTACGAGCAGTACTTC | CASSSGTSGTSSYEQYF
TRBJ2-5 | 14 | TRBD2 | NA | TRBV6-6 | TGTGCCAGCGGAGATAGCGGGAGGGATGAGACCCAGTACTTC | CASGDSGRDETQYF
TRBJ2-5 | 14 | TRBD2 | NA | TRBV7-9 | TGTGCCAGCAGCTGGGGACTAGCGGGTCAAGAGCAGTACTTC | CASSWGLAGQEQYF
TRBJ2-7 | 14 | TRBD1 | NA | TRBV18 | TGTGCCAGCTCAACCGGGACAGGGGACTACGAGCAGTACTTC | CASSTGTGDYEQYF
TRBJ1-1 | 13 | NA | NA | TRBV18 | TGTGCCAGCTCCGACAGCCGGGACACTGAAGCTTTCTTT | CASSDSRDTEAFF
TRBJ2-5 | 22 | TRBD2 | NA | TRBV7-8 | TGTGCCAGCAGCTTAGGGGGCCGGGGGTTAGAGACTAGCGGGACTGTTTACGGGACCCAGTACTTC | CASSLGGRGLETSGTVYGTQYF
TRBJ1-3 | 17 | TRBD1 | NA | TRBV7-9 | TGTGCCAGCAGCAAACTCCGGGACAGGGCTGCAGGAAACACCATATATTTT | CASSKLRDRAAGNTIYF
TRBJ1-4 | 15 | NA | few | TRBV4-1 | TGCGCCAGCAGCCGACTGTTGTACGCTAATGAAAAACTGTTTTTT | CASSRLLYANEKLFF
TRBJ2-5 | 12 | NA | NA | TRBV6-6 | TGTGCCAGCGGGCAGACCCAAGAGACCCAGTACTTC | CASGQTQETQYF
TRBJ2-4 | 17 | TRBD2 | NA | TRBV19 | TGTGCCAGTAGTATAGATAGGACTAGCGGATATCAAAACATTCAGTACTTC | CASSIDRTSGYQNIQYF
TRBJ1-2 | 14 | TRBD1 | NA | TRBV6-5 | TGTGCCAGCAGTTTTGGGACAGCTAACTATGGCTACACCTTC | CASSFGTANYGYTF
TRBJ2-5 | 19 | TRBD2 | NA | TRBV11-2 | TGTGCCAGCAGCTTAGGGGCTACTTGGGCGGGAGGCCCAGAAGAGACCCAGTACTTC | CASSLGATWAGGPEETQYF
TRBJ2-3 | 13 | NA | NA | TRBV5-1 | TGCGCCAGCTCTCGGGGAAGCACAGATACGCAGTATTTT | CASSRGSTDTQYF
TRBJ1-4 | 15 | TRBD1 | NA | TRBV5-5 | TGTGCCAGCAGCTTGGGCGGACAGGGAGGTGAAAAACTGTTTTTT | CASSLGGQGGEKLFF
TRBJ1-5 | 13 | TRBD1 | NA | TRBV7-8 | TGTGCCAGCAGCCCCGACAGGGCACAGCCCCAGCATTTT | CASSPDRAQPQHF